The present entry profiles one TCR beta chain with its context. The germline V and J ends were trimmed by 6 bases and 7 bases, with 10 bases remaining between them. The length of the CDR3 is 13 residues. CDR1 is SNHLY, CDR2 FYNNEI, per germline. The sample belongs to a study of blood T cell repertoires in COVID-19. Authors' processing steps: Amplification of reference gene primers provided the estimated nucleated cell counts. Sequencing used immunoSEQ multiplex PCR; TCRdb keeps in-frame clones, though not all of them. V and J calls and clone size are those listed in that table; D and trimming were worked out from the DNA. The sample lists approximately 290,000 clones, about nine tenths occurring once.

This sequence joins TRBV2 and TRBJ1-6; D is ambiguous. Sequencing was carried out using peripheral blood. The origin of this receptor is a man between 18 and 29 years old with active or convalescent COVID-19. The chain's CDR3 is CASSVLLNSPLHF. The CDR3 region has the DNA TGTGCCAGCAGCGTTCTTTTAAATTCACCCCTCCACTTT.